One and the same sample provided the 5 T cell receptor beta chains below, sequenced in a study of identical twins (dated by TCRdb to 2016 to 2017). Libraries were made using 5' RACE. This sample was sequenced with an Illumina HiSeq 2000. TCRdb ran its own pipeline on the public reads, namely fastp trimming at Q25 and MiXCR clone calling, and kept in-frame beta chains. CDR3 protein duplicates are merged, each entry listing the most common genes and DNA. For this sample there are hundreds of thousands of distinct CDR3 sequences; 15% to 20% appear just once. In total, the top ten clones hold 13% of the sample. In addition, the sample was reused for a study of T cells expressing NK-cell markers.

The sequencing input was PBMCs. These receptor sequences come from a woman between 18 and 29 years old in good health.

The J gene is TRBJ2-3, the V gene TRBV25-1; D remains ambiguous. Trimming stripped 11 bases from V and 0 bases from J, with 15 bases between. Germline V gene sequence: CDR1 MGHDK, CDR2 SYGVNS. This CDR3 region has 14 residues. As DNA, the CDR3 is TGTGCCTGCTCCCCGCCCACTAGCACAGATACGCAGTATTTT. Translating it yields CACSPPTSTDTQYF.

With regard to this clonotype: A much larger clone is a single base away; this may be a read error. The chain recombines TRBV5-1 with TRBJ2-6; the D is unclear. Germline CDR1 SGHRS, CDR2 YFSETQ. The CDR3 totals 14 residues. Trimming took 4 bases from V and 0 from J, leaving 5 bases between them. The CDR3 DNA follows: TGCGCCAGCAGCGGGCGCTCTGGGGCCAACGTCCTGACTTTC. Translating gives CASSGRSGANVLTF.

The chain recombines TRBV7-9 with TRBJ2-1, with 7 nucleotides matching TRBD1. With V trimmed by 5 bases and J by 3 bases, 7 bases remained unmatched. The germline gives CDR1 SEHNR, CDR2 FQNEAQ (reference sequence). CDR3 length: 15 amino acids. The CDR3 coding sequence is TGTGCCAGCAGCCAAGACAGGGATTACTACAATGAGCAGTTCTTC. It codes for CASSQDRDYYNEQFF.

This clonotype appeared a few times. The rearrangement uses TRBV20-1 and TRBJ2-7; D call uncertain. The CDR3 is 11 residues long. CDR1 is DFQATT and CDR2 is SNEGSKA in the germline V gene (reference sequence). With 3 bases removed from V and 5 bases from J, the gap between germline ends came to 8 bases. The CDR3 region is CSASMGNEQYF. In DNA form, the CDR3 reads TGCAGTGCTAGTATGGGGAACGAGCAGTACTTC.

This clonotype has only a few counts. The rearrangement joins TRBV20-1 to TRBJ2-7; D is undetermined. Germline values: CDR1 DFQATT, CDR2 SNEGSKA (reference sequence). Trimming shortened V by 0 bases and J by 2 bases, and 11 bases separated the two germline ends. The CDR3 consists of 14 residues. The CDR3 bases are TGCAGTGCTAGAGATGTTGGCTCTCCCTACGAGCAGTACTTC. Amino acids: CSARDVGSPYEQYF.